These T cell receptor beta chains were read from a single sample in a study of T cells in Graves' hyperthyroidism and ophthalmopathy. Each CDR3 protein is one row after TCRdb ran MiXCR on the multiplex PCR reads. The table records around 600,000 distinct CDR3 sequences, approximately 15% of them present only once. Source material: blood. All receptors come from a woman between 35 and 50 years old with Graves' ophthalmopathy. Both conserved end residues are part of each CDR3. D genes are given only for firm matches. Not every row has a clone size; where given, it reads once, few, many or a size class.

clone size	V gene	J gene	D gene	CDR3 DNA	CDR3 protein
.	TRBV19	TRBJ2-1	.	TGTGCCAGTAGTATCGGAGGGCTCTCCTACAATGAGCAGTTCTTC	CASSIGGLSYNEQFF
once	TRBV11-2	TRBJ2-7	TRBD1	TGTGCCAGCAGCTTAGAACAGGGGATGCTCTACGAGCAGTACTTC	CASSLEQGMLYEQYF
many	TRBV6-6	TRBJ1-1	.	TGTGCCAGCAGTTACTCGGTTGCCAGGGGCTTCCCTGAAGCTTTCTTT	CASSYSVARGFPEAFF
.	TRBV29-1	TRBJ2-1	TRBD1	TGCAGCGCCACCGGGACAGGGGGCTTCGGTGAGCAGTTCTTC	CSATGTGGFGEQFF
.	TRBV7-3	TRBJ2-5	TRBD2	TGTGCCAGCAGCTTAAGCGGGGGGTTTGGAGAGACCCAGTACTTC	CASSLSGGFGETQYF
.	TRBV29-1	TRBJ2-7	.	TGCAGCGTTGCAACTAGCAGCTACGAGCAGTACTTC	CSVATSSYEQYF
.	TRBV24-1	TRBJ1-6	.	TGTGCCACCAGAGAAGAACATCGGCCACCCCTCCACTTT	CATREEHRPPLHF
many	TRBV3-1	TRBJ1-1	TRBD1	TGTGCCAGTCAAGGACAGGCCCAGAACACTGAAGCTTTCTTT	CASQGQAQNTEAFF
many	TRBV11-2	TRBJ2-7	.	TGTGCCAGCAGCCCTTGGGAGGCTCTGGGCGAGCAGTACTTC	CASSPWEALGEQYF
.	TRBV7-9	TRBJ2-7	.	TGTGCCAGCAGCTCTAAGGGGGACCCCCTCTACGAGCAGTACTTC	CASSSKGDPLYEQYF
few	TRBV12-3/TRBV12-4	TRBJ2-2	TRBD2	TGTGCCAGTCAGCGGGAGGGCCGCGACACCGGGGAGCTGTTTTTT	CASQREGRDTGELFF
many	TRBV3-1	TRBJ1-5	.	TGTGCCAGCAGACAGAACAGGGAACAGCCCCAGCATTTT	CASRQNREQPQHF
many	TRBV6-1	TRBJ2-7	.	TGTGCCAGCCGGAAGGGAAGCCTGCAATTATCCTACGAGCAGTACTTC	CASRKGSLQLSYEQYF
many	TRBV13	TRBJ2-1	.	TGTGCCAGCAGCTTACGGCCTGACTACAATGAGCAGTTCTTC	CASSLRPDYNEQFF
many	TRBV3-1	TRBJ2-3	.	TGTGCCAGCAGCCAAAGAAGAGTAGTCGGCACAGATACGCAGTATTTT	CASSQRRVVGTDTQYF
few	TRBV15	TRBJ2-7	TRBD2	TGTGCCACCAGCAGATACACGGGGGGTACCCGGGGCGAGCAGTACTTC	CATSRYTGGTRGEQYF
many	TRBV5-1	TRBJ2-7	.	TGCGCCAGCAGCTTGGCCCTAACGCCTGATGGATTGTACGAGCAGTACTTC	CASSLALTPDGLYEQYF
few	TRBV6-1	TRBJ2-5	.	TGTGCCAGCAGGGCAGACCTAGGGGAGACCCAGTACTTC	CASRADLGETQYF
.	TRBV20-1	TRBJ1-3	TRBD1	TGCAGTGCCCTGACAGGGGGTGCTGGAAACACCATATATTTT	CSALTGGAGNTIYF
.	TRBV20-1	TRBJ2-1	TRBD2	TGCAGTGGAACTAGCGGGGGGGCCGTGAGGGTCAATGAGCAGTTCTTC	CSGTSGGAVRVNEQFF
many	TRBV6-1	TRBJ2-7	TRBD1	TGTGCCAGCAGTCACGACAGGGGATCCTACGAGCAGTACTTC	CASSHDRGSYEQYF
many	TRBV14	TRBJ2-7	.	TGTGCCAGCAGCCAATCGGACAGCACCTACGAGCAGTACTTC	CASSQSDSTYEQYF
few	TRBV6-5	TRBJ1-2	TRBD1	TGTGCCAGCAGTTACTCTAAGTCTTTATTAGGGGACAGGGGGTACGGCTACACCTTC	CASSYSKSLLGDRGYGYTF
many	TRBV7-3	TRBJ2-3	.	TGTGCCAGCAGCTTAATTGGGACGTTTTCCGCTAGCACAGATACGCAGTATTTT	CASSLIGTFSASTDTQYF
many	TRBV30	TRBJ2-4	TRBD1	TGTGCCTGGAATGGACAGGGGGGTGTACGTAACATTCAGTACTTC	CAWNGQGGVRNIQYF
many	TRBV11-2	TRBJ2-1	TRBD2	TGTGCCAGCAGCTTGAGGACTAGCGGGAGTTACTCCTACAATGAGCAGTTCTTC	CASSLRTSGSYSYNEQFF
.	TRBV10-3	TRBJ2-5	TRBD2	TGTGCCATCAGTGGCGGGAGGGGAGAGACCCAGTACTTC	CAISGGRGETQYF
.	TRBV9	TRBJ1-5	TRBD1	TGTGCCAGCAGCATAACAGGGGATGGGCCCCAGCATTTT	CASSITGDGPQHF
.	TRBV14	TRBJ2-5	.	TGTGCCAGCAGCGGTCCCCTTTTTGGAGAGACCCAGTACTTC	CASSGPLFGETQYF
few	TRBV30	TRBJ1-1	TRBD1	TGTGCCTGGAGTGGGGGACAGACCGCTTCTCGGGCTTTCTTT	CAWSGGQTASRAFF
few	TRBV5-1	TRBJ2-1	.	TGCGCCAGCAGCTTGGATGCCTCGAGCTCCTACAATGAGCAGTTCTTC	CASSLDASSSYNEQFF
many	TRBV5-1	TRBJ2-3	.	TGCGCCAGCAGCTCCCAAAGCACAGATACGCAGTATTTT	CASSSQSTDTQYF
.	TRBV6-1	TRBJ2-7	TRBD1	TGTGCCAGCAGTGAAGATCAAGGGACAGGGTATACCGAGCAGTACTTC	CASSEDQGTGYTEQYF
few	TRBV27	TRBJ1-6	.	TGTGCCAGCAGAGACACAGCCTATAATTCACCCCTCCACTTT	CASRDTAYNSPLHF
.	TRBV20-1	TRBJ1-6	TRBD1	TGCAGTGCTAGAGCCGGGACAGGGCTTTCACCCCTCCACTTT	CSARAGTGLSPLHF
.	TRBV27	TRBJ2-7	.	TGTGCCAGCAGTTTGATTTCTACGCACACCTACGAGCAGTACTTC	CASSLISTHTYEQYF
once	TRBV27	TRBJ2-1	TRBD2	TGTGCCAGCAGCCGACTAGCGGGAGGGATAGGTGAGCAGTTCTTC	CASSRLAGGIGEQFF
.	TRBV30	TRBJ2-2	TRBD1	TGTGCCTGGAGCAGACAGGGAACCGGGGAGCTGTTTTTT	CAWSRQGTGELFF
.	TRBV27	TRBJ2-2	.	TGTGCCAGCACCTTTGTTTCCACCGGGGAGCTGTTTTTT	CASTFVSTGELFF
once	TRBV5-6	TRBJ2-6	.	TGTGCCAGCAGCTTGGTAGGAGGGCTCGCTGGGGCCAACGTCCTGACTTTC	CASSLVGGLAGANVLTF
many	TRBV5-1	TRBJ1-1	.	TGCGCCAGCAGCCTTTCAGGGACGGGGAACACTGAAACTTTCTTT	CASSLSGTGNTETFF
many	TRBV7-8	TRBJ2-1	.	TGTGCCAGCAGCCCACTGAGCTCCTACAATGAGCAGTTCTTC	CASSPLSSYNEQFF
.	TRBV20-1	TRBJ2-1	.	TGCAGTGCTAGAGTGGCGAATGAGCAGTTCTTC	CSARVANEQFF
.	TRBV9	TRBJ1-1	.	TGTGCCAGCAGCCCTACCATCCTAACTGAAGCTTTCTTT	CASSPTILTEAFF